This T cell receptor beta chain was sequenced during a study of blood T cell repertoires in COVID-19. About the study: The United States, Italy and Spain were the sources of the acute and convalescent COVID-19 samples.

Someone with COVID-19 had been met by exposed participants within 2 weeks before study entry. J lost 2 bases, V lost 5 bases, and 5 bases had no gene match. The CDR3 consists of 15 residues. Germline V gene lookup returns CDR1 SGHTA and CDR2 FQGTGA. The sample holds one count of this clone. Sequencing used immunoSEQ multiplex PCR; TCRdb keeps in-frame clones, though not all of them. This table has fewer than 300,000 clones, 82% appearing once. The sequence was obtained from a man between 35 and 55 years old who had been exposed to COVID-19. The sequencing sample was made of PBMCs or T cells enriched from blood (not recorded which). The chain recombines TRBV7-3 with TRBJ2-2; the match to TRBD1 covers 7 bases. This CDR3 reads CASSPGTVNTGELFF. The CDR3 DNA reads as TGTGCCAGCAGCCCAGGGACAGTTAACACCGGGGAGCTGTTTTTT.